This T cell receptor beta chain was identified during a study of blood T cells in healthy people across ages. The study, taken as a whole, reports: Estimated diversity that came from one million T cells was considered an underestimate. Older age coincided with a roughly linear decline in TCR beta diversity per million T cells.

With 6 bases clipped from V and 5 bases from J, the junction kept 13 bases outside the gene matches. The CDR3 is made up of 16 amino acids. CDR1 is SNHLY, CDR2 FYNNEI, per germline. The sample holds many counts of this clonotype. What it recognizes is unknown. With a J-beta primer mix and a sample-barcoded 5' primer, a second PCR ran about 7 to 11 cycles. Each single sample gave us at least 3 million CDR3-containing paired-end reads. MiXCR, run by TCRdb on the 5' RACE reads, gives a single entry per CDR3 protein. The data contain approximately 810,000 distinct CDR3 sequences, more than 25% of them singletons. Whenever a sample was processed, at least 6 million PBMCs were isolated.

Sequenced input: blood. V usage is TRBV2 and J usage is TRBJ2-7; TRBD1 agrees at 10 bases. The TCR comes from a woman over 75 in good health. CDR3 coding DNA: TGTGCCAGCAGCGGAGAGGTCGGGGACAGGGGTAACGAGCAGTACTTC. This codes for CASSGEVGDRGNEQYF.